This T cell receptor (beta chain) emerged from a study of blood T cell repertoires in COVID-19 (TCRdb year 2020). In the study overall: Samples from collaborators originated in the United States, Italy and Spain and spanned both the acute and convalescent phases of COVID-19. Where available, HLA class I and class II types were taken from metadata supplied by the sample provider and were not determined by assay-based typing. The sample metadata nearly always contained a de-identified subject ID, COVID-19 status, age in years and sex. Deeply sampled blood TCRbeta repertoires from subjects exposed to, actively infected with, or recovered from COVID-19 were included in the dataset. The samples were drawn from two sources: the first 160 participants of the ongoing ImmuneRACE study, and over 950 subjects contributed by 6 global collaborators. The material from the prospective study consisted of cDNA or gDNA derived from T cells, B-cell-depleted T cells, or PBMCs. The repertoires were released in a freely available public database meant as a resource for research on the immune response to SARS-CoV-2.

Whole blood was collected in K2EDTA tubes by collaborating institutions according to the institutions' own protocols. For TCRbeta analysis, collaborators shipped samples as frozen whole blood, isolated PBMCs, or DNA extracted from either of those sample types. Findings and caveats that apply to the study as a whole: How much clinical and demographic metadata was included differed by source and by participant, and the metadata was provided uncurated.

TCRbeta CDR3 regions were amplified from genomic DNA by means of the immunoSEQ Assay, a bias-controlled multiplex PCR. The authors processed their data as follows. Nucleated cell counts per sample were estimated from amplification of reference gene primers within the assay. To quantify the absolute abundance of each unique TCRbeta CDR3 rearrangement, sequence reads were collapsed and filtered. For each sample, productive Simpson clonality was calculated as the square root of Simpson's diversity index over productive rearrangements. What TCRdb holds here is the immuneACCESS table cut down to in-frame rearrangements. Part of the clones is not present; checked against another copy, under half of the missing clones reflect an unresolved V gene, and the others are unexplained. For V, J and clone size, that table is used; D and trimming come from the DNA. Across this sample there are about 200,000 clones, with 80% to 85% seen only once. The leading ten clones occupy around 5.4% of the sample.

With regard to this clone: The antigen this receptor binds is unknown. Within one base of it there is no much larger clone, and no base qualities were kept.

Taken from cysteine to phenylalanine, the CDR3 has 14 residues. Only the CDR3 DNA is retained, 42 bases long and in frame from the first base. V is clipped by 1 base and J by 7 bases, and the sequence between their germline boundaries is 12 bases long. The germline V gene (reference sequence) yields SGHKS for CDR1 and YYEKEE for CDR2. The chain couples TRBV5-5 to TRBJ2-1; the D gene lacks a confident call. The sample taken for sequencing was peripheral blood. The TCR originated in a human donor in a cohort sampled during active COVID-19. This receptor has the CDR3 CASSLLFTVNEQFF. In nucleotide form, the sequence is TGTGCCAGCAGCTTGCTGTTTACAGTGAATGAGCAGTTCTTC.